Listed here are 32 T cell receptor beta chains from one sample, sequenced in a study of blood T cell repertoires in COVID-19. The method was immunoSEQ multiplex PCR; TCRdb's version includes in-frame clones alone and lacks a portion of them. The data contain 400,000 to 550,000 clones, around 89% of them singletons. The sample comprised peripheral blood. The receptors stem from a woman aged 25 to 39 with acute or convalescent COVID-19.

This chain connects TRBV19 to TRBJ2-2; the D is unclear. CDR3 length: 15 residues. V lost 3 bases and J 4 bases, leaving 12 bases between the germline ends. Germline V gene sequence: CDR1 LNHDA, CDR2 SQIVND (reference sequence). The CDR3, as DNA: TGTGCCAGTAGTATGCCTAGTCGTCGCACCGGGGAGCTGTTTTTT. This codes for CASSMPSRRTGELFF.

The chain combines TRBV25-1 with TRBJ1-3; D gene uncertain. This CDR3 contains 16 residues. Looked up from germline, CDR1 is MGHDK and CDR2 is SYGVNS. Trimming removed 2 bases at V and 0 bases at J, with 11 bases between. The CDR3 DNA reads as TGTGCCAGCAGTGAAGTTGGGCCTCGCTCTGGAAACACCATATATTTT. It is translated as CASSEVGPRSGNTIYF.

The J gene is TRBJ2-1, the V gene TRBV10-2, with D possibly being TRBD1 (6 bases). CDR3 length: 13 amino acids. The V end lost 7 bases, the J end lost 2 bases, and 9 bases lay between the germline ends. The germline V gene has CDR1 WSHSY and CDR2 SAAADI. The CDR3 coding sequence is TGCGCCAGCAACAGGGATGCCTACAATGAGCAGTTCTTC. Protein product: CASNRDAYNEQFF.

The chain combines TRBV27 with TRBJ1-3, with a tentative D call TRBD1 (6 bases). Trimming stripped 7 bases from V and 7 bases from J, with 20 bases between. The CDR3 has 15 residues. Germline values: CDR1 MNHEY, CDR2 SMNVEV (reference sequence). The CDR3 here is CASIPDRPRRNTIYF. CDR3 nucleotides: TGTGCCAGCATCCCGGACAGACCGCGCAGGAACACCATATATTTT.

V and J are TRBV7-9 and TRBJ1-3; D not certain. The CDR3 is 16 residues long. Trimming cost V 3 bases and J 4 bases, with 16 bases left between them. Per the germline V gene, CDR1 is SEHNR and CDR2 is FQNEAQ (reference sequence). In DNA form, the CDR3 reads TGTGCCAGCAGCTTGGACCTGCGGGAAGGCGGAAACACCATATATTTT. Translation gives CASSLDLREGGNTIYF.

The chain has TRBV4-1 and TRBJ1-2; D may be TRBD1 (5 bases). The CDR3 has 14 residues. From germline, CDR1 is MGHRA and CDR2 YSYEKL. The ends were cut back, 0 bases at V and 7 bases at J, with 12 bases in the middle. The chain's CDR3 is CASSQEGGESGYTF. In DNA, the CDR3 is TGCGCCAGCAGCCAAGAGGGAGGGGAGTCTGGCTACACCTTC.

This clone has more than one count but fewer than ten. V usage is TRBV4-1 and J usage is TRBJ1-6; D may be TRBD1 (6 bases). Trimming shortened V by 4 bases and J by 8 bases, and 24 bases separated the two germline ends. CDR1 and CDR2 from the germline V gene are MGHRA and YSYEKL. This CDR3 has 18 residues. In nucleotides, the CDR3 is TGCGCCAGCAGCCTCAGTCGGGCCCAGGGGCCCATGTATTCACCCCTCCACTTT. It codes for CASSLSRAQGPMYSPLHF.

The chain carries TRBV30 and TRBJ1-2; D is ambiguous. The V end lost 2 bases, the J end lost 1 base, and 5 bases lay between the germline ends. Germline values: CDR1 GTSNPN, CDR2 SVGIG (reference sequence). This CDR3 region has 12 residues. DNA for the CDR3: TGTGCCTGGAGTCAGGATAACTATGGCTACACCTTC. Encoded protein: CAWSQDNYGYTF.

This chain uses TRBV12-5 with TRBJ1-2; D is perhaps TRBD1 (6 bases). The CDR3 contains 17 residues. Trimming shortened V by 2 bases and J by 5 bases, and 21 bases separated the two germline ends. From germline, CDR1 is LGHNT and CDR2 FRNRAP. The CDR3 sequence: CASGLNTGGALPYGYTF. The CDR3, as DNA: TGTGCTAGTGGTTTGAACACCGGGGGGGCCCTTCCTTATGGCTACACCTTC. The whole variable domain, filled in from reference TRBV12-5 and TRBJ1-2, reads DARVTQTPRHKVTEMGQEVTMRCQPILGHNTVFWYRQTMMQGLELLAYFRNRAPLDDSGMPKDRFSAEMPDATLATLKIQPSEPRDSAVYFCASGLNTGGALPYGYTFGSGTRLTVV.

This clone has only a few counts. The rearrangement joins TRBV3-1 (or the pseudogene TRBV3-2) to TRBJ1-2; no firm D call. V lost 1 base and J 4 bases, leaving 13 bases between the germline ends. The CDR3 runs to 15 residues. The germline V gene encodes CDR1 LGHDT and CDR2 YNNKEL (reference sequence). CDR3 loop: CASSQGPVGLYGYTF. The CDR3 bases are TGTGCCAGCAGCCAAGGGCCAGTTGGACTCTATGGCTACACCTTC.

This clone showed up just a few times. The chain joins TRBV5-4 to TRBJ2-7; D unclear. The ends were cut back, 3 bases at V and 5 bases at J, with 9 bases in the middle. This CDR3 contains 12 residues. Germline CDR1 is SGHNT and CDR2 is YYREEE (reference sequence). Here the CDR3 DNA reads TGTGCCAGCAGCTCGCGACTCGACGAGCAGTACTTC. Translation: CASSSRLDEQYF.

This rearrangement joins TRBV29-1 to TRBJ1-2; TRBD1 matches at 9 bases. Per germline, CDR1 SQVTM and CDR2 ANQGSEA. The CDR3 spans 13 residues. The ends lost 0 bases at V and 5 bases at J; junction bases unmatched: 1. CDR3 sequence: CSVEDGTGYGYTF. Here the CDR3 DNA reads TGCAGCGTTGAAGATGGGACAGGGTATGGCTACACCTTC.

This rearrangement joins TRBV5-1 to TRBJ1-1, with D perhaps TRBD1 (5 bases). Trimming removed 6 bases from V and 2 bases from J, with 17 bases in between. Germline CDR1 SGHRS, CDR2 YFSETQ. The CDR3 contains 15 residues. The CDR3 nucleotides read TGCGCCAGCACCTTCCGCCCGGGACTAAACACTGAAGCTTTCTTT. It codes for CASTFRPGLNTEAFF.

The rearrangement uses TRBV2 and TRBJ1-4; D ambiguous. This CDR3 is built from 15 residues. V lost 6 bases, J lost 13 bases, and 24 bases lay in between. Germline V gene sequence: CDR1 SNHLY, CDR2 FYNNEI. In DNA, the CDR3 is TGTGCCAGCAGCGAATCGGGTCGGTGGCAGGAGGGACTGTTTTTT. Amino acids: CASSESGRWQEGLFF.

This chain links TRBV5-5 with TRBJ2-7, with 7 bases matching TRBD2. Germline lookup yields CDR1 SGHKS and CDR2 YYEKEE (reference sequence). The length of the CDR3 is 20 residues. V was clipped by 3 bases and J by 2 bases; unmatched bases: 23. The CDR3 nucleotides read TGTGCCAGCAGCTCCTCCTTTAGGGCGGGGGTGAAAACATCACCCTACGAGCAGTACTTC. Translated: CASSSSFRAGVKTSPYEQYF.

The chain joins TRBV7-6 to TRBJ1-3; D remains ambiguous. This CDR3 contains 16 residues. The germline gives CDR1 SGHVS, CDR2 FNYEAQ. Trimming removed 1 base from V and 0 bases from J, with 10 bases in between. The CDR3 nucleotides are TGTGCCAGCAGCTTAGAGACACAGAGCTCTGGAAACACCATATATTTT. This sequence encodes CASSLETQSSGNTIYF.

The chain carries TRBV9 and TRBJ2-3; D not resolved. The CDR3 totals 15 residues. V was pared by 0 bases and J by 0 bases, with 8 bases between. Germline CDR1 SGDLS, CDR2 YYNGEE. The CDR3 region has the DNA TGTGCCAGCAGCGTAGACGGGTTTAGCACAGATACGCAGTATTTT. Protein: CASSVDGFSTDTQYF.

This chain joins TRBV30 and TRBJ2-3, with D perhaps matching TRBD2 (5 bases). This CDR3 contains 13 residues. Germline V lookup: CDR1 GTSNPN, CDR2 SVGIG (reference sequence). Between the trimmed V and J ends, which lost 4 bases and 1 base, there was a span of 9 bases. The CDR3: CAWNHGGTDTQYF. CDR3 DNA: TGTGCCTGGAACCACGGGGGCACAGATACGCAGTATTTT. The full variable domain, rest sourced from reference TRBV30 and TRBJ2-3, is SQTIHQWPATLVQPVGSPLSLECTVEGTSNPNLYWYRQAAGRGLQLLFYSVGIGQISSEVPQNLSASRPQDRQFILSSKKLLLSDSGFYLCAWNHGGTDTQYFGPGTRLTVL.

Details on this clone: Other DNA sequences in this sample translate to the same CDR3. CDR3 in amino acids: CASSVGDRGSPLHF. CDR3 sequence (DNA): TGTGCCAGCAGCGTAGGTGACAGGGGCTCACCCCTCCACTTT. V is TRBV9 and J is TRBJ1-6; TRBD1 matches 8 bases. The CDR3 has 14 amino acids. Unmatched junction bases numbered 3, after V lost 0 bases and J lost 10 bases. Germline V gene sequence: CDR1 SGDLS, CDR2 YYNGEE.

The chain couples TRBV10-3 to TRBJ1-1; TRBD1 might be the D (5 bases). Trimming stripped 0 bases from V and 5 bases from J, with 19 bases between. This CDR3 is built from 17 residues. The germline V gene has CDR1 ENHRY and CDR2 SYGVKD. The CDR3, as DNA: TGTGCCATCAGTGAGTCCACCGCAGGGCCCGCATTGACTGAAGCTTTCTTT. Protein product: CAISESTAGPALTEAFF.

The rearrangement uses TRBV9 and TRBJ2-2; 10 bases line up with TRBD1. Looked up from germline, CDR1 is SGDLS and CDR2 is YYNGEE. The CDR3 runs to 14 residues. V was pared by 4 bases and J by 7 bases, with 4 bases of the junction left unmatched. The DNA for the CDR3 is TGTGCCAGCAGCACTAGGACAGGGGGCGGGGAGCTGTTTTTT. Its translation: CASSTRTGGGELFF. The variable domain in full, completed from reference TRBV9 and TRBJ2-2, reads DSGVTQTPKHLITATGQRVTLRCSPRSGDLSVYWYQQSLDQGLQFLIQYYNGEERAKGNILERFSAQQFPDLHSELNLSSLELGDSALYFCASSTRTGGGELFFGEGSRLTVL.

The rearrangement joins TRBV19 to TRBJ2-3; D gene unclear. In germline, CDR1 is LNHDA, CDR2 SQIVND (reference sequence). The V and J ends lost 5 bases and 6 bases respectively, with 9 bases between them. CDR3 length: 12 amino acids. The CDR3 nucleotides read TGTGCCAGTAGTCGGTTCAGGGATACGCAGTATTTT. Translation gives CASSRFRDTQYF.

The chain joins TRBV20-1 to TRBJ2-2, with D perhaps matching TRBD2 (5 bases). The CDR3 is 15 amino acids. CDR1 is DFQATT, CDR2 SNEGSKA, per germline (reference sequence). Trimming pared 3 bases from V and 0 bases from J, leaving 11 bases between. The CDR3 DNA sequence: TGCAGTGCTAGTCAGGCGGGCCCGAACACCGGGGAGCTGTTTTTT. The encoded protein is CSASQAGPNTGELFF.

This chain joins TRBV28 and TRBJ1-2; D is possibly TRBD1 (5 bases). The length of the CDR3 is 14 residues. V shed 2 bases and J shed 5 bases, with 12 bases lying between them. The germline gives CDR1 MDHEN, CDR2 SYDVKM. The CDR3 region has the DNA TGTGCCAGCAGTTTAGAAGACAGAAGTTATGGCTACACCTTC. Encoded protein: CASSLEDRSYGYTF.

This clone was observed once. The chain combines TRBV14 with TRBJ1-4; 9 bases match TRBD1. Trimming at V came to 0 bases and at J to 8 bases, leaving 10 bases not matched to a gene. From germline, CDR1 is SGHDN and CDR2 FVKESK. The CDR3 covers 17 residues. This CDR3 is CASSQDKAGQGIEKLFF. The CDR3 DNA sequence: TGTGCCAGCAGCCAAGATAAAGCGGGACAGGGTATCGAAAAACTGTTTTTT.

This sequence joins TRBV19 and TRBJ1-1; TRBD1 aligns across 8 bases. Germline CDR1 is LNHDA and CDR2 is SQIVND (reference sequence). This CDR3 is 15 amino acids long. V shed 4 bases, J shed 4 bases, and the junction held 8 bases outside the gene matches. Here the CDR3 reads CASSKHRGGGTEAFF. The CDR3 DNA is TGTGCCAGTAGTAAACACAGGGGGGGAGGCACTGAAGCTTTCTTT.

The genes are TRBV10-2 and TRBJ1-1; 7 bases agree with TRBD1. In germline, CDR1 is WSHSY, CDR2 SAAADI. The CDR3 totals 14 residues. Trimming removed 7 bases from V and 7 bases from J; junction bases left unmatched: 12. The CDR3 DNA is TGCGCCAGCAAGCCCCTCGAACAGGGGATTGAAGCTTTCTTT. Protein: CASKPLEQGIEAFF.

With respect to this clone: This likely traces to a read error, being one base from a far larger clone. This same CDR3 is encoded by further DNA sequences in the sample. The chain uses TRBV9 and TRBJ1-1, with 7 bases matching TRBD1. This CDR3 is 14 amino acids long. With V trimmed by 0 bases and J by 1 base, 0 bases remained unmatched. The germline gives CDR1 SGDLS, CDR2 YYNGEE. CDR3 DNA sequence: TGTGCCAGCAGCGTAGCAGGGGGGAACACTGAAGCTTTCTTT. It specifies CASSVAGGNTEAFF.

The V and J genes are TRBV5-6 and TRBJ1-2, with 7 bases aligning to TRBD1. The CDR3 has 13 residues. V trimming: 4 bases; J trimming: 6 bases; junction bases outside the gene matches: 6. Germline V lookup: CDR1 SGHDT, CDR2 YYEEEE. The CDR3 DNA follows: TGTGCCAGCAGCACTTACAGGGGTGATGGCTACACCTTC. Protein sequence: CASSTYRGDGYTF.

The chain has TRBV4-2 and TRBJ2-3; D is unclear. The V end lost 2 bases, the J end lost 3 bases, and 9 bases lay between the germline ends. The germline CDR1 and CDR2 sequences are LGHNA and YNFKEQ. The CDR3 contains 14 residues. The CDR3 DNA reads TGTGCCAGCAGCCAAACGGGTGCGACAGATACGCAGTATTTT. Its translation is CASSQTGATDTQYF.

The table lists this clone with a few counts. V is TRBV5-1 and J is TRBJ1-4, with 8 bases matching TRBD1. The CDR3 contains 17 residues. The germline V gene encodes CDR1 SGHRS and CDR2 YFSETQ. Trimming at V came to 1 base and at J to 0 bases, leaving 5 bases not matched to a gene. The CDR3 sequence is CASSLRQGPATNEKLFF. CDR3 sequence (DNA): TGCGCCAGCAGCTTGCGACAGGGGCCTGCAACTAATGAAAAACTGTTTTTT.

The CDR3 DNA is TGTGCCAGCACCGGTAGCGGGGGGCCCGCGGCATGGGATGAGCAGTTCTTC. Translation gives CASTGSGGPAAWDEQFF. The genes are TRBV2 and TRBJ2-1; 10 positions match TRBD2. Germline assignment: CDR1 SNHLY and CDR2 FYNNEI. J gave up 8 bases and V 7 bases, and 17 bases lay outside the gene matches. The CDR3 consists of 17 residues.